Here is one T cell receptor (beta chain) with its context. Its antigen is currently unknown. This sample stems from a study of STAT5B mutations in CD4+ large granular lymphocyte leukemia. The survey-level immunoSEQ assay was used. TCRdb's copy holds only in-frame clones and misses some; the assay was immunoSEQ multiplex PCR. The data hold some 40,000 clones, with 80% to 90% observed a single time. The ends were cut back, 4 bases at V and 0 bases at J, with 9 bases in the middle. Per germline, CDR1 SGHTA and CDR2 FQGNSA. The CDR3 is made up of 14 amino acids. Study-wide points: Less than 30% of private leukemic clonotypes occurred rarely in other patients' non-leukemic repertoires. TRBV06-family usage was enriched in top patient clones (8/27) versus controls (2/35).

Control samples were healthy donors' buffy coats. The origin of this receptor is a human donor in good health. Specimen: CD4+ T cells from blood buffy coats. V and J are TRBV7-2 and TRBJ1-1; D is perhaps TRBD1 (5 bases). The CDR3 coding sequence is TGTGCCAGCAGCTCAACAGGAGTGAACACTGAAGCTTTCTTT. Its translation is CASSSTGVNTEAFF.